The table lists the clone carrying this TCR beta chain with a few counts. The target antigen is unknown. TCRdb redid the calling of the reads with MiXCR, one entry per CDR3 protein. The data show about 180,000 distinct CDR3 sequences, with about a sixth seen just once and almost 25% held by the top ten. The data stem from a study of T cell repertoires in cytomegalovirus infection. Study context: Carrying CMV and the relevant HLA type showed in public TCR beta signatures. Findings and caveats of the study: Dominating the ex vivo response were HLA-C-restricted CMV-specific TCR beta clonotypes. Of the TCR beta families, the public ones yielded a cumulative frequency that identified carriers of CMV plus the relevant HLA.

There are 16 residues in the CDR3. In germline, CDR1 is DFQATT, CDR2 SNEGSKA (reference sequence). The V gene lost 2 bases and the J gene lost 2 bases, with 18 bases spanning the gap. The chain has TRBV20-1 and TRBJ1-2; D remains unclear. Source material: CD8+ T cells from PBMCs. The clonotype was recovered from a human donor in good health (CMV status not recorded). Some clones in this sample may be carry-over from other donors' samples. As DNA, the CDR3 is TGCAGTGCTAGATCAAACCTGGACCGGATGAACTATGGCTACACCTTC. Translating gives CSARSNLDRMNYGYTF.